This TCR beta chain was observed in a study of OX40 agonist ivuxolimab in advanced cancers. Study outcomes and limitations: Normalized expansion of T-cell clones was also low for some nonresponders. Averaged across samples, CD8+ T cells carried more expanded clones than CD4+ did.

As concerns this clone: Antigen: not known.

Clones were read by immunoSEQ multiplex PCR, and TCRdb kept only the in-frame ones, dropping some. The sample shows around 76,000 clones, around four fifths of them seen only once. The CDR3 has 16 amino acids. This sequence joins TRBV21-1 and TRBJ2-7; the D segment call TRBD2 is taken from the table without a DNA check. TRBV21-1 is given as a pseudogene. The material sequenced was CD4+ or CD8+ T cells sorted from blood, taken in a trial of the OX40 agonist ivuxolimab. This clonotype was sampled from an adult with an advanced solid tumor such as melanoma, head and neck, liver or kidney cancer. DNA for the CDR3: TGTGCCAGCAGCAACGGGTCCGGCCTACACTCCTACGAGCAGTACTTC. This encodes CASSNGSGLHSYEQYF.